Below are 6 T cell receptor beta chains sequenced from a single sample in a study of T cell clonality in common variable immunodeficiency. Profiled with immunoSEQ multiplex PCR; TCRdb holds only in-frame clones, not every one. The sample shows 35,000 to 50,000 clones, none of them appearing just once. The specimen was peripheral blood mononuclear cells. The source of these receptors is a person aged 18 to 69 in good health.

This clone was seen at least ten times. From the germline J gene comes the end of the CDR3, since the read stops 3 residues before it. The chain has TRBV7-9 and TRBJ2-7, with D perhaps TRBD1 (5 bases). CDR3 length equals 14 residues. Trimming removed 5 bases from V and 3 bases from J, with 14 bases in between. Germline lookup yields CDR1 SEHNR and CDR2 FQNEAQ (reference sequence). CDR3 bases read: TGTGCCAGCAGCACTATGACAGTCTACTACGAG. It translates to CASSTMTVYYE. The CDR3 in full is CASSTMTVYYEQYF.

Ten or more counts support this clone. Sequencing ends 3 residues short of the CDR3 end; the germline J gene provides the rest. The chain is built from TRBV7-9 and TRBJ2-7; 11 bases map to TRBD1. The V gene end was trimmed by 1 base and the J gene end by 6 bases; junction bases not matched to a gene: 2. Germline V gives CDR1 SEHNR, CDR2 FQNEAQ (reference sequence). CDR3 length: 14 residues. The CDR3 sequence: CASSLGGTGGEQYF. Partial CDR3 DNA: TGTGCCAGCAGCTTAGGCGGGACAGGGGGCGAG.

This clone came up a few times. The read gets to within 3 residues of the CDR3 end, and the germline J gene fills in the rest. V usage is TRBV13 and J usage is TRBJ2-1; the match to TRBD1 covers 7 bases. This CDR3 region has 17 residues. The germline V gene has CDR1 PRHDT and CDR2 FYEKMQ (reference sequence). After removal of 4 bases from V and 7 bases from J, the junction contained 16 bases not matched to a gene. The covered CDR3 bases are TGTGCCAGCAGCTCCCGGAACAGGGGAATTGGGAGAAATGAG. It encodes CASSSRNRGIGRNE. The whole CDR3 reads CASSSRNRGIGRNEQFF.

This clone was detected many times. The read ends 3 residues early relative to the CDR3; the germline J gene fills the gap. The chain links TRBV9 to TRBJ1-2; 7 nucleotides align to TRBD1. The CDR3 extends over 15 amino acids. Unmatched junction bases numbered 6, after V lost 4 bases and J lost 0 bases. The germline CDR1 and CDR2 sequences are SGDLS and YYNGEE. CDR3 residues: CASSSRQGTNYGYTF. CDR3 bases read: TGTGCCAGCAGCTCTCGACAGGGAACTAACTATGGC.

This clone was seen many times. Read sequence stops 3 residues before the CDR3 end, and the germline J gene provides the missing end. The rearrangement joins TRBV30 to TRBJ1-5; D possibly corresponds to TRBD1 (6 bases). CDR3 length equals 14 residues. Trimming removed 0 bases from V and 6 bases from J, with 12 bases in between. CDR1 and CDR2 from the germline V gene are GTSNPN and SVGIG (reference sequence). CDR3 residues: CAWSVRGGGQPQHF. The covered CDR3 bases are TGTGCCTGGAGTGTACGGGGAGGGGGTCAGCCC.

This clone showed up many times. Coverage ceases 3 residues before the CDR3 finishes, and the germline J gene fills in the end. The chain is built from TRBV7-2 and TRBJ2-7; TRBD1 matches at 7 bases. V lost 1 base and J lost 6; bases outside the gene matches: 3. The CDR3 is 13 amino acids. Looked up from germline, CDR1 is SGHTA and CDR2 is FQGNSA. The CDR3 reads CASSLESGGEQYF. CDR3 DNA, as far as it was read: TGTGCCAGCAGCTTAGAGTCAGGGGGCGAG.